The 20 T cell receptor beta chains below were found in one sample sequenced in a study of regulatory and conventional T cells in RAG deficiency. Assay used: immunoSEQ multiplex PCR; TCRdb lists only in-frame clones, some missing. The sample includes about 10,000 clones, around 94% seen only once; the top ten take 1.4% to 1.5%. Blood CD4+ CD25-low CD127-high conventional T cells supplied the genomic DNA template. Sequenced sample: CD4+ effector T cells sorted from blood. The source of these receptors is a human donor with RAG deficiency presenting as severe combined immunodeficiency.

The V gene is TRBV29-1, the J gene TRBJ2-3, with 9 bases aligning to TRBD1. The CDR3 extends over 15 amino acids. Germline CDR1 reads SQVTM; CDR2 reads ANQGSEA. The J segment lost 5 bases and the V segment lost 7 bases, leaving 13 bases of the junction unmatched. CDR3 sequence: CSALPTGGRVDTQYF. The CDR3 bases are TGCAGCGCCTTACCCACAGGGGGCAGAGTAGATACGCAGTATTTT.

This sequence joins TRBV27 and TRBJ1-2; no clear D. The germline V gene encodes CDR1 MNHEY and CDR2 SMNVEV (reference sequence). Trimming left V 2 bases short and J 5 bases short, with 12 bases between. The CDR3 length is 14 residues. DNA of the CDR3: TGTGCCAGCAGTTTACCCCCGGAAAAGTATGGCTACACCTTC. It encodes CASSLPPEKYGYTF.

The chain carries TRBV18 and TRBJ2-3, with TRBD1 matching 10 bases. V was pared by 4 bases and J by 6 bases, with 10 bases of the junction left unmatched. CDR3 length: 16 residues. The germline gives CDR1 KGHSH, CDR2 LQKENI. The CDR3 DNA reads as TGTGCCAGCTCACACATACCGGACAGGGGGATGGATACGCAGTATTTT. As protein: CASSHIPDRGMDTQYF.

CDR3 residues: CAISEQGETQYF. CDR3 sequence (DNA): TGTGCCATCAGTGAGCAGGGGGAGACCCAGTACTTC. The rearrangement joins TRBV10-3 to TRBJ2-5, with D perhaps TRBD1 (6 bases). Germline V lookup: CDR1 ENHRY, CDR2 SYGVKD. Deletions cut 2 bases from V and 5 bases from J, with 6 bases between. This CDR3 region has 12 residues.

The chain is built from TRBV6-5 and TRBJ2-6; D uncertain. This CDR3 region has 15 residues. Trimming left V 4 bases short and J 1 base short, with 8 bases between. Germline values: CDR1 MNHEY, CDR2 SVGAGI. The CDR3 sequence is CASSFIRSGANVLTF. The CDR3 DNA follows: TGTGCCAGCAGTTTTATCAGGTCTGGGGCCAACGTCCTGACTTTC.

The chain combines TRBV20-1 with TRBJ2-1; D remains unclear. This CDR3 is built from 11 residues. V shed 7 bases and J shed 2 bases, with 6 bases lying between them. The germline V gene encodes CDR1 DFQATT and CDR2 SNEGSKA (reference sequence). The CDR3 nucleotides read TGCAGTGTTTGGACCTACAATGAGCAGTTCTTC. Translation: CSVWTYNEQFF.

The CDR3 DNA follows: TGTGCCAGCAGCGCGACCGGGACAGAGGAAGAGACCCAGTACTTC. This sequence encodes CASSATGTEEETQYF. V is TRBV7-6 and J is TRBJ2-5; 7 nucleotides align to TRBD1. The germline V gene has CDR1 SGHVS and CDR2 FNYEAQ. The CDR3 runs to 15 residues. The J segment lost 3 bases and the V segment lost 5 bases, leaving 9 bases of the junction unmatched.

V is TRBV9 and J is TRBJ2-3; D remains unclear. Germline V CDR1 and CDR2: SGDLS, YYNGEE. CDR3 length equals 13 residues. Trimming stripped 0 bases from V and 9 bases from J, with 11 bases between. CDR3 in DNA: TGTGCCAGCAGCGTAGCTACTGAGGTGACGCAGTATTTT. Its translation is CASSVATEVTQYF. The full variable domain, in which reference TRBV9 and TRBJ2-3 provide the parts outside the CDR3, is DSGVTQTPKHLITATGQRVTLRCSPRSGDLSVYWYQQSLDQGLQFLIQYYNGEERAKGNILERFSAQQFPDLHSELNLSSLELGDSALYFCASSVATEVTQYFGPGTRLTVL.

This chain uses TRBV28 with TRBJ1-2, with 8 bases matching TRBD1. Germline V gives CDR1 MDHEN, CDR2 SYDVKM. The CDR3 is 13 residues long. V shed 2 bases, J shed 4 bases, and the junction held 0 bases outside the gene matches. The CDR3 coding sequence is TGTGCCAGCAGTTTACAGGGGGCCTATGGCTACACCTTC. This encodes CASSLQGAYGYTF.

The rearrangement joins TRBV7-9 to TRBJ2-5; D is perhaps TRBD1 (6 bases). V lost 5 bases and J lost 0, with 13 bases in between. The CDR3 length is 15 residues. CDR1 SEHNR and CDR2 FQNEAQ come from the germline V gene (reference sequence). The CDR3 spells CASSAYYRDQETQYF. The DNA of the CDR3 is TGTGCCAGCAGCGCCTACTACAGGGACCAAGAGACCCAGTACTTC.

The chain combines TRBV5-4 with TRBJ1-5; D is unclear. CDR1 and CDR2 from the germline V gene are SGHNT and YYREEE (reference sequence). The length of the CDR3 is 13 residues. Trimming shortened V by 4 bases and J by 9 bases, and 14 bases separated the two germline ends. In DNA form, the CDR3 reads TGTGCCAGCAGCCCCGACGGGCTAACGCCCCAGCATTTT. Protein sequence: CASSPDGLTPQHF.

The chain couples TRBV7-9 to TRBJ2-7; possibly TRBD2 for D (5 bases). With 2 bases removed from V and 5 bases from J, the gap between germline ends came to 7 bases. Germline V lookup: CDR1 SEHNR, CDR2 FQNEAQ (reference sequence). The CDR3 is made up of 12 amino acids. The chain's CDR3 is CASSLWGDEQYF. The CDR3 DNA reads TGTGCCAGCAGCTTATGGGGAGACGAGCAGTACTTC.

The chain has TRBV5-1 and TRBJ2-4, with D perhaps matching TRBD1 (6 bases). The V gene's germline CDR1 is SGHRS and CDR2 YFSETQ. This CDR3 is built from 14 residues. The ends were cut back, 4 bases at V and 8 bases at J, with 16 bases in the middle. The chain's CDR3 is CASSRGQKGDIQYF. The CDR3 coding sequence is TGCGCCAGCAGCCGCGGACAAAAGGGGGACATTCAGTACTTC.

The rearrangement uses TRBV6-5 and TRBJ1-2; D remains unclear. This CDR3 spans 14 amino acids. Trimming cost V 0 bases and J 4 bases, with 9 bases left between them. Germline V gene sequence: CDR1 MNHEY, CDR2 SVGAGI. The CDR3 bases are TGTGCCAGCAGTTACTCGCCAGCTTTCTATGGCTACACCTTC. Its translation: CASSYSPAFYGYTF.

J is TRBJ2-2 and V is TRBV6-6, with no clear D. This CDR3 spans 13 amino acids. CDR1 and CDR2 from the germline V gene are MNHNY and SVGAGI (reference sequence). V lost 2 bases and J 4 bases, leaving 5 bases between the germline ends. The CDR3: CASSYPSTGELFF. In DNA form, the CDR3 reads TGTGCCAGCAGTTACCCATCCACCGGGGAGCTGTTTTTT.

The CDR3 sequence is CASSLITGGTEAFF. For the CDR3, the DNA is TGCGCCAGCAGCTTGATTACAGGGGGCACTGAAGCTTTCTTT. V usage is TRBV5-1 and J usage is TRBJ1-1; 8 positions agree with TRBD1. The germline gives CDR1 SGHRS, CDR2 YFSETQ. V dropped 1 base and J dropped 4; count of bases not matched to a gene: 3. This CDR3 is 14 amino acids long.

The V and J genes are TRBV4-3 and TRBJ2-2; D not certain. The CDR3 has 14 amino acids. V was cut by 4 bases and J by 0 bases, with 6 bases left in between. Germline CDR1 and CDR2: LGHNA and YSLEER. The CDR3 region has the DNA TGCGCCAGCAGCCCCCAACCGAACACCGGGGAGCTGTTTTTT. As protein: CASSPQPNTGELFF.

V is TRBV5-4 and J is TRBJ2-2; the D is unclear. The CDR3 loop spans 14 amino acids. Trimming shortened V by 4 bases and J by 2 bases, and 9 bases separated the two germline ends. The germline gives CDR1 SGHNT, CDR2 YYREEE (reference sequence). In DNA, the CDR3 is TGTGCCAGCAGCCCGGCACCCAACACCGGGGAGCTGTTTTTT. This translates into CASSPAPNTGELFF.

V and J are TRBV21-1 and TRBJ1-1; the D segment call TRBD1 is taken from the table without a DNA check. TRBV21-1 is a listed pseudogene. The CDR3 is 15 residues long. The CDR3 DNA reads as TGTGCCAGCAGCAAAGGGGGCAGGACGAACACTGAAGCTTTCTTT. Translated: CASSKGGRTNTEAFF.

V is TRBV28 and J is TRBJ2-7, with TRBD1 matching over 8 bases. V gave up 4 bases and J gave up 3 bases; unmatched junction bases: 2. Germline assignment: CDR1 MDHEN and CDR2 SYDVKM. This CDR3 region has 13 residues. The DNA of the CDR3 is TGTGCCAGCAGTTCAGGGGGCAGCTACGAGCAGTACTTC. Its translation: CASSSGGSYEQYF.